These 29 T cell receptor beta chains came from one sample sequenced in a study of monozygotic twins with inflammatory bowel disease. TCRdb re-called the 5' RACE reads; every CDR3 protein appears as one record, without DNA. The specimen's table records some 300,000 distinct CDR3 sequences. Sequenced material: blood. These receptors came from a human donor with ulcerative colitis or Crohn's disease, or a healthy co-twin of an affected twin (not recorded which).

This chain joins TRBV5-1 and TRBJ2-5; no DNA is available, so the TRBD2 call from TCRdb remains unchecked. Germline V gene data show CDR1 as SGHRS and CDR2 as YFSETQ. The CDR3 contains 17 residues. CDR3 in amino acids: CASSLTPTSGGRETQYF.

The chain is built from TRBV6-1 and TRBJ2-3. The germline V gene has CDR1 MNHNS and CDR2 SASEGT. This CDR3 spans 15 amino acids. The CDR3 protein is CASSDMRYSTDTQYF.

V and J are TRBV12-3 or TRBV12-4 and TRBJ2-7; TCRdb returns TRBD1, unconfirmable since there is no DNA. CDR3 length: 13 amino acids. The CDR3 sequence is CASSLLIGREQYF.

The chain uses TRBV21-1 and TRBJ2-7; absent DNA, TCRdb's TRBD1 call cannot be checked. TRBV21-1 is a listed pseudogene. This CDR3 is built from 15 residues. The chain's CDR3 is CASSKTKQGAYKQYF.

The V call is TRBV20-1, the J call TRBJ2-1; TCRdb indicates TRBD1, and absent DNA this call remains unverified. In germline, CDR1 is DFQATT, CDR2 SNEGSKA (reference sequence). This CDR3 contains 15 residues. The CDR3 loop is CSAIPVTGRRDEQFF.

The chain is built from TRBV7-3 and TRBJ1-1; TCRdb gives TRBD1 as the D gene, but with no DNA this cannot be confirmed. The CDR3 runs to 15 residues. Germline V lookup: CDR1 SGHTA, CDR2 FQGTGA. The chain's CDR3 is CASSFSGTGGTEAFF. The whole variable domain, remainder taken from reference TRBV7-3 and TRBJ1-1, is GAGVSQTPSNKVTEKGKYVELRCDPISGHTALYWYRQSLGQGPEFLIYFQGTGAADDSGLPNDRFFAVRPEGSVSTLKIQRTERGDSAVYLCASSFSGTGGTEAFFGQGTRLTVV.

This chain links TRBV5-5 with TRBJ1-2; the TCRdb call, TRBD1, lacks DNA for checking. Germline V lookup: CDR1 SGHKS, CDR2 YYEKEE (reference sequence). The CDR3 sequence is 16 residues long. CDR3 residues: CASSLGGQGVNYGYTF.

This chain connects TRBV7-2 to TRBJ1-2; the D call of TRBD1 rests on TCRdb alone, since no DNA is present to check it. Germline V CDR1 and CDR2: SGHTA, FQGNSA. The CDR3 has 15 residues. The CDR3 region is CASSLQGAKSYGYTF.

V and J are TRBV12-3 or TRBV12-4 and TRBJ1-2; TCRdb gives TRBD1 as the D gene, but with no DNA this cannot be confirmed. This CDR3 has 13 residues. CDR3 loop: CASSTGQNYGYTF.

The chain joins TRBV5-4 to TRBJ2-1; the D call from TCRdb, TRBD2, cannot be confirmed without DNA. This CDR3 comprises 17 residues. Germline V gene sequence: CDR1 SGHNT, CDR2 YYREEE (reference sequence). The CDR3 reads CASSLLASGNQYNEQFF.

This CDR3 reads CASSLYSAYEQYF. This chain uses TRBV27 with TRBJ2-7. The CDR3 runs 13 residues. Germline-derived CDR1 and CDR2 are MNHEY and SMNVEV (reference sequence).

V gene TRBV18 combines with J gene TRBJ2-2. The CDR3 consists of 16 residues. Germline V lookup: CDR1 KGHSH, CDR2 LQKENI. The CDR3 reads CASSPFILANTGELFF.

The chain links TRBV28 to TRBJ1-1. CDR1 is MDHEN, CDR2 SYDVKM, per germline. The CDR3 has 13 residues. This chain's CDR3 is CASSPPARPVAFF. The complete variable domain, with remaining parts taken from reference TRBV28 and TRBJ1-1, reads DVKVTQSSRYLVKRTGEKVFLECVQDMDHENMFWYRQDPGLGLRLIYFSYDVKMKEKGDIPEGYSVSREKKERFSLILESASTNQTSMYLCASSPPARPVAFFGQGTRLTVV.

The chain links TRBV7-9 to TRBJ1-6; the TCRdb D gene call, TRBD1, has no DNA to confirm it. The length of the CDR3 is 14 residues. Germline V gene data show CDR1 as SEHNR and CDR2 as FQNEAQ (reference sequence). CDR3 residues: CASSSRGHNSPLHF. Based on the CDR3 plus reference TRBV7-9 and TRBJ1-6, the full variable domain is DTGVSQNPRHKITKRGQNVTFRCDPISEHNRLYWYRQTLGQGPEFLTYFQNEAQLEKSRLLSDRFSAERPKGSFSTLEIQRTEQGDSAMYLCASSSRGHNSPLHFGNGTRLTVT.

J is TRBJ2-4 and V is TRBV5-1; TCRdb designates TRBD1, a call that cannot be tested without DNA. The CDR3 contains 14 residues. CDR1 and CDR2 (germline): SGHRS, YFSETQ. CDR3 protein: CASSLVPGSNIQYF.

The chain is built from TRBV7-6 and TRBJ2-2. This CDR3 is built from 15 residues. Germline assignment: CDR1 SGHVS and CDR2 FNYEAQ. This CDR3 reads CASSLAGRFTGELFF.

The chain links TRBV20-1 to TRBJ1-3. This CDR3 region has 14 residues. Germline V gene data show CDR1 as DFQATT and CDR2 as SNEGSKA (reference sequence). The CDR3 protein is CSANQDSSGNTIYF.

This chain joins TRBV7-9 and TRBJ1-4; TCRdb picks TRBD1, but there is no DNA to check that call. Germline values: CDR1 SEHNR, CDR2 FQNEAQ (reference sequence). CDR3 length: 12 residues. The CDR3 here is CASRAPGVRVFF. The complete variable domain, with remaining parts taken from reference TRBV7-9 and TRBJ1-4, reads DTGVSQNPRHKITKRGQNVTFRCDPISEHNRLYWYRQTLGQGPEFLTYFQNEAQLEKSRLLSDRFSAERPKGSFSTLEIQRTEQGDSAMYLCASRAPGVRVFFGSGTQLSVL.

J is TRBJ1-4 and V is TRBV25-1. CDR1 is MGHDK and CDR2 is SYGVNS in the germline V gene. The CDR3 runs 15 residues. The CDR3 sequence: CASSEFNDLGEKLFF.

The chain employs TRBV11-2 and TRBJ2-1; TCRdb selects TRBD2, and the lack of DNA leaves this call unchecked. In germline, CDR1 is SGHAT, CDR2 FQNNGV. The CDR3 loop spans 18 amino acids. This CDR3 reads CASSSPSGRSTSYNEQFF.

The chain has TRBV5-1 and TRBJ2-2; the D call of TRBD1 rests on TCRdb alone, since no DNA is present to check it. The germline V gene encodes CDR1 SGHRS and CDR2 YFSETQ. The CDR3 is made up of 15 amino acids. CDR3 sequence reads: CASRFGTLDTGELFF.

This chain connects TRBV12-3 or TRBV12-4 to TRBJ2-5; absent DNA, TCRdb's TRBD2 call cannot be checked. This CDR3 contains 18 residues. The CDR3 sequence is CASSSTRLRSGGQETQYF.

The chain couples TRBV6-2 or TRBV6-3 to TRBJ2-7; the TCRdb call, TRBD1, lacks DNA for checking. This CDR3 is built from 13 residues. Germline CDR1 and CDR2: MNHEY and SVGEGT. CDR3 region: CASTTPAEYEQYF.

The genes are TRBV12-3 or TRBV12-4 and TRBJ2-7; TCRdb lists TRBD2, though no DNA is available to test this call. This CDR3 has 15 amino acids. The CDR3 sequence is CASTLAEGGPYEQYF.

This chain connects TRBV10-2 to TRBJ2-7; there is no DNA to check the TCRdb D call of TRBD1. Germline V gene data show CDR1 as WSHSY and CDR2 as SAAADI. This CDR3 contains 14 residues. The CDR3 sequence is CASSVRQGPYEQYF.

V gene TRBV18 combines with J gene TRBJ1-1; there is no DNA to check the TCRdb D call of TRBD1. This CDR3 comprises 15 residues. CDR1 and CDR2 from the germline V gene are KGHSH and LQKENI. The CDR3 protein is CASSQEGASWTEAFF. The full variable domain, its missing parts supplied by reference TRBV18 and TRBJ1-1, is NAGVMQNPRHLVRRRGQEARLRCSPMKGHSHVYWYRQLPEEGLKFMVYLQKENIIDESGMPKERFSAEFPKEGPSILRIQQVVRGDSAAYFCASSQEGASWTEAFFGQGTRLTVV.

This sequence joins TRBV4-3 and TRBJ2-7; TCRdb gives TRBD2 as the D gene, but with no DNA this cannot be confirmed. Germline-derived CDR1 and CDR2 are LGHNA and YSLEER. CDR3 length equals 13 residues. This CDR3 reads CASSQVEGLEQYF.

The chain carries TRBV7-2 and TRBJ2-7; TCRdb proposes TRBD1, but this gene call is untestable without DNA. The CDR3 runs 14 residues. In germline, CDR1 is SGHTA, CDR2 FQGNSA. The CDR3 sequence: CASSFDRTTYEQYF. The full variable domain, in which reference TRBV7-2 and TRBJ2-7 provide the parts outside the CDR3, is GAGVSQSPSNKVTEKGKDVELRCDPISGHTALYWYRQSLGQGLEFLIYFQGNSAPDKSGLPSDRFSAERTGGSVSTLTIQRTQQEDSAVYLCASSFDRTTYEQYFGPGTRLTVT.

The chain joins TRBV18 to TRBJ2-5. Germline CDR1 reads KGHSH; CDR2 reads LQKENI. The CDR3 runs to 13 residues. This CDR3 is CASSPAVGETQYF. Full variable domain (remainder filled in from reference TRBV18 and TRBJ2-5): NAGVMQNPRHLVRRRGQEARLRCSPMKGHSHVYWYRQLPEEGLKFMVYLQKENIIDESGMPKERFSAEFPKEGPSILRIQQVVRGDSAAYFCASSPAVGETQYFGPGTRLLVL.